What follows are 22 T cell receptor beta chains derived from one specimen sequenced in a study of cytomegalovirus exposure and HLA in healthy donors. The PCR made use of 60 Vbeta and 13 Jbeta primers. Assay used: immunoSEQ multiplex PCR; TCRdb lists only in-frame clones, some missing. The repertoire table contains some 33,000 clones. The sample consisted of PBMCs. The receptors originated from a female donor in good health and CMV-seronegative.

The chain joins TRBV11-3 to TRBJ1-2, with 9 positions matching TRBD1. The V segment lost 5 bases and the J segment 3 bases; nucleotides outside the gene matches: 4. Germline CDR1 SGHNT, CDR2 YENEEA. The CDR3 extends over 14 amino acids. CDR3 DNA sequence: TGTGCCAGCAGCCCGGGACAGGGCGACTATGGCTACACCTTC. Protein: CASSPGQGDYGYTF.

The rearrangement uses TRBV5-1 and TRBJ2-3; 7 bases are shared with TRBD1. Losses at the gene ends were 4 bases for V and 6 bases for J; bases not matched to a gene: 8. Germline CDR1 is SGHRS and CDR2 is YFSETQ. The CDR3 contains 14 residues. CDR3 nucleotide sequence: TGCGCCAGCAGCCTAGGACAGGCCTGGGATACGCAGTATTTT. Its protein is CASSLGQAWDTQYF.

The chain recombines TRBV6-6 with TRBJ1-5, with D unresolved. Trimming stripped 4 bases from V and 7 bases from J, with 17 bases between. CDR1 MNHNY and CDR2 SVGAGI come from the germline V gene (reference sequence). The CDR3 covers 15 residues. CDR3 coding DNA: TGTGCCAGCAGTTTAGAGAACGCAATGAGCCAGCCCCAGCATTTT. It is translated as CASSLENAMSQPQHF.

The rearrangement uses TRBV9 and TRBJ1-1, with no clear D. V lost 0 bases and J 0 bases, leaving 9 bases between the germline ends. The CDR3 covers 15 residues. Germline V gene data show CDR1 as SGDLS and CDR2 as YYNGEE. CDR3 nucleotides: TGTGCCAGCAGCGTAGTCGGGAAGATGAACACTGAAGCTTTCTTT. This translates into CASSVVGKMNTEAFF.

CDR3: CASSGAISQPQHF. DNA for the CDR3: TGTGCCAGTAGTGGGGCAATAAGTCAGCCCCAGCATTTT. The V and J genes are TRBV19 and TRBJ1-5; a possible D gene is TRBD1 (5 bases). Germline V gene data show CDR1 as LNHDA and CDR2 as SQIVND (reference sequence). Between the trimmed V and J ends, which lost 5 bases and 6 bases, there was a span of 11 bases. The CDR3 has 13 amino acids.

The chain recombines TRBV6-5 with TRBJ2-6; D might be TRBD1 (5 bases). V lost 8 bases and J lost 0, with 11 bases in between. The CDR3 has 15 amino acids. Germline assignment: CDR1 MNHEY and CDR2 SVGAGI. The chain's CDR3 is CASGRQSSGANVLTF. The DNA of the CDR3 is TGTGCCAGCGGAAGACAGAGCTCTGGGGCCAACGTCCTGACTTTC.

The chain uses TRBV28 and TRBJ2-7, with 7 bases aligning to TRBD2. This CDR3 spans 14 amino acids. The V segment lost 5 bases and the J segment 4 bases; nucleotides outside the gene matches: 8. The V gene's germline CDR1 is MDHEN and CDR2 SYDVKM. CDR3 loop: CASSRGDSPYEQYF. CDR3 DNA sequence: TGTGCCAGCAGTCGGGGGGACTCGCCATACGAGCAGTACTTC.

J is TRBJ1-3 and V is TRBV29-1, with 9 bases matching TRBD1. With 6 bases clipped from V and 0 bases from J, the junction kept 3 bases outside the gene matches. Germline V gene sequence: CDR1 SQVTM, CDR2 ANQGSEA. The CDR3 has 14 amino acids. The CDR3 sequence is CSVTTGGSGNTIYF. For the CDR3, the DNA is TGCAGCGTGACGACAGGGGGCTCTGGAAACACCATATATTTT.

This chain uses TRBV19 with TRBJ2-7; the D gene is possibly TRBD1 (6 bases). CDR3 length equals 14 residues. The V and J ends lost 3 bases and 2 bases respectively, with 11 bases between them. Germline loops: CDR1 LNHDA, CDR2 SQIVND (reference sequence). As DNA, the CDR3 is TGTGCCAGTAGTATTGGCTCAGGGGCCTACGAGCAGTACTTC. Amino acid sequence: CASSIGSGAYEQYF.

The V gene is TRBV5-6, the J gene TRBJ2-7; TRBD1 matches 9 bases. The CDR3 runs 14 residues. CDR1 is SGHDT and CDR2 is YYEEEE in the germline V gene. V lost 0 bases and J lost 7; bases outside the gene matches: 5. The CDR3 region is CASSLGQGVREQYF. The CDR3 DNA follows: TGTGCCAGCAGCTTGGGACAGGGGGTGAGGGAGCAGTACTTC.

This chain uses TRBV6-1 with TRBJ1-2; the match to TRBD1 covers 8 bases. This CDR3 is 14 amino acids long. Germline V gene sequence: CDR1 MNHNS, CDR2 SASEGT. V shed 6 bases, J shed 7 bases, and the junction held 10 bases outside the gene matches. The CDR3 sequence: CASRLGQGGGGYTF. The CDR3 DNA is TGTGCCAGCAGATTAGGACAGGGCGGGGGTGGCTACACCTTC.

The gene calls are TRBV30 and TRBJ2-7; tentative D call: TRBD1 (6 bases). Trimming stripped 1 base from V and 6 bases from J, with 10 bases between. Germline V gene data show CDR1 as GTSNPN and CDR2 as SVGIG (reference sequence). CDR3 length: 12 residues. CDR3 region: CAWSAQGREQYF. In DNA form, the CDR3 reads TGTGCCTGGAGTGCACAGGGACGCGAGCAGTACTTC.

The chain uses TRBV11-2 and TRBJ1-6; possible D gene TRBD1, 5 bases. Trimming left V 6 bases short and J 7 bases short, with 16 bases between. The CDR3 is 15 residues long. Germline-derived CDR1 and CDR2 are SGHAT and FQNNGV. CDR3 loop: CASRSGGMENSPLHF. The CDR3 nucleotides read TGTGCCAGCAGATCCGGGGGGATGGAGAATTCACCCCTCCACTTT.

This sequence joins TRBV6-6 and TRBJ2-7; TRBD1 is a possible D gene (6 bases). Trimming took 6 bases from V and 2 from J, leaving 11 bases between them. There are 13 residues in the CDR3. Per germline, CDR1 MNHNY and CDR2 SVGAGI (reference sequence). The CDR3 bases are TGTGCCAGCAGCAACAGGGAAGCCTACGAGCAGTACTTC. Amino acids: CASSNREAYEQYF.

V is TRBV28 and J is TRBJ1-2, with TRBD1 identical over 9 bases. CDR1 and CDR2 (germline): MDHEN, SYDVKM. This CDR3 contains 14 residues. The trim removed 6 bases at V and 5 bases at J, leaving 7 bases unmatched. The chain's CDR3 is CASSTTGGGYGYTF. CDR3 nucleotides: TGTGCCAGCAGCACTACAGGGGGCGGTTATGGCTACACCTTC.

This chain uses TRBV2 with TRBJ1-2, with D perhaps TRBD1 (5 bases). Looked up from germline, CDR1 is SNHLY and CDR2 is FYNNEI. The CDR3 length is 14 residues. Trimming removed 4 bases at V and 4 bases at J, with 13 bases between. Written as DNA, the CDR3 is TGTGCCAGCAGTGTATATCAGGGTTCCTATGGCTACACCTTC. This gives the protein CASSVYQGSYGYTF. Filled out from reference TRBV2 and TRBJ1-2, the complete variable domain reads EPEVTQTPSHQVTQMGQEVILRCVPISNHLYFYWYRQILGQKVEFLVSFYNNEISEKSEIFDDQFSVERPDGSNFTLKIRSTKLEDSAMYFCASSVYQGSYGYTFGSGTRLTVV.

DNA for the CDR3: TGTGCCAGCAGTTACTCCGGGGGGGACTATGGCTACACCTTC. It encodes CASSYSGGDYGYTF. This sequence joins TRBV6-5 and TRBJ1-2; the D gene is possibly TRBD1 (5 bases). This CDR3 has 14 residues. Germline assignment: CDR1 MNHEY and CDR2 SVGAGI. Trimming left V 0 bases short and J 3 bases short, with 8 bases between.

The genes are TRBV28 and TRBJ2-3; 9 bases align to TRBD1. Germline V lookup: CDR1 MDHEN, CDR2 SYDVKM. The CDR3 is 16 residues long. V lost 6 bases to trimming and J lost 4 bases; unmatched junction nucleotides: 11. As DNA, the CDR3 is TGTGCCAGCAGGTCGTCCGGGACAGGGATGGCAGATACGCAGTATTTT. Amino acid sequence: CASRSSGTGMADTQYF.

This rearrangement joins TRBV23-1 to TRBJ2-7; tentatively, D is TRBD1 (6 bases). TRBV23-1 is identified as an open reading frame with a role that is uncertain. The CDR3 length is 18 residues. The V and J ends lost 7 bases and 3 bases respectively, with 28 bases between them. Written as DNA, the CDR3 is TGCGCCAGCATTTCTAGAGGGGGAGTCGTAGGGGAACACTACGAGCAGTACTTC. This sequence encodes CASISRGGVVGEHYEQYF.

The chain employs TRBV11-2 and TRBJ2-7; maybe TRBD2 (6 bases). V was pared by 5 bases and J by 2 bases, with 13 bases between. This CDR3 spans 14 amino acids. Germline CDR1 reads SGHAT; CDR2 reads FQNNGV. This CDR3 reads CASSQTGGPYEQYF. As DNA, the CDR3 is TGTGCCAGCAGCCAAACCGGGGGACCCTACGAGCAGTACTTC.

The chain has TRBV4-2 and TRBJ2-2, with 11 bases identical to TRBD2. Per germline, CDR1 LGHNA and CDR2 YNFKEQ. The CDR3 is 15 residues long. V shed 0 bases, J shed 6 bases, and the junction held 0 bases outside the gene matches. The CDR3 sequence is CASSQDSGGAGELFF. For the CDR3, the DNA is TGTGCCAGCAGCCAAGATAGCGGGGGGGCCGGGGAGCTGTTTTTT.

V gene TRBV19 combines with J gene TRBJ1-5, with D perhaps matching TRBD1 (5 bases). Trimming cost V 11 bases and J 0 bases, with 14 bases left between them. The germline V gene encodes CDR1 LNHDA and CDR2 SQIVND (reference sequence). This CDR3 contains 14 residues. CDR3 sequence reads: CASRPDSSNQPQHF. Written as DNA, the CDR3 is TGTGCCTCACGTCCTGACAGTAGCAATCAGCCCCAGCATTTT.